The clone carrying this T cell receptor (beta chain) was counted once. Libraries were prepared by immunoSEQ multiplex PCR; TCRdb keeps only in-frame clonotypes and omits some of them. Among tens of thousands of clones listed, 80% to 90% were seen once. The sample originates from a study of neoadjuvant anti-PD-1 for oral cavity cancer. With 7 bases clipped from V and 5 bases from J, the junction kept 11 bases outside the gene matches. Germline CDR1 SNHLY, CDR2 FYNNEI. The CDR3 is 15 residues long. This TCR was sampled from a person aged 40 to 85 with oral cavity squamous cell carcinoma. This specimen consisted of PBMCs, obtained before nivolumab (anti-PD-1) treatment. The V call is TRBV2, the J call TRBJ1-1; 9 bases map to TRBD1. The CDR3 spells CASTLDWTGETEAFF. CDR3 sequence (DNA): TGTGCCAGCACCCTAGACTGGACAGGGGAGACTGAAGCTTTCTTT. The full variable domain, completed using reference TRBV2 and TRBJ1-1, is EPEVTQTPSHQVTQMGQEVILRCVPISNHLYFYWYRQILGQKVEFLVSFYNNEISEKSEIFDDQFSVERPDGSNFTLKIRSTKLEDSAMYFCASTLDWTGETEAFFGQGTRLTVV.